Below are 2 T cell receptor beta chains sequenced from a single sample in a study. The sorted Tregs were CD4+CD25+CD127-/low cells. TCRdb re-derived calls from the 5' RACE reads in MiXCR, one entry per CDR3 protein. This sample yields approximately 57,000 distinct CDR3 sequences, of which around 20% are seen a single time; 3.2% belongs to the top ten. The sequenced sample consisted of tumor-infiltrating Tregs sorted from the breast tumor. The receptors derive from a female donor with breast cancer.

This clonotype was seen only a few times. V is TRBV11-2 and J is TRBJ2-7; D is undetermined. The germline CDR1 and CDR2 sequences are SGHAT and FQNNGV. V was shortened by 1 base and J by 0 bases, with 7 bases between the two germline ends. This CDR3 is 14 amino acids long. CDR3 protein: CASSLGTPSYEQYF. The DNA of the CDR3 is TGTGCCAGCAGCTTAGGCACACCCTCCTACGAGCAGTACTTC.

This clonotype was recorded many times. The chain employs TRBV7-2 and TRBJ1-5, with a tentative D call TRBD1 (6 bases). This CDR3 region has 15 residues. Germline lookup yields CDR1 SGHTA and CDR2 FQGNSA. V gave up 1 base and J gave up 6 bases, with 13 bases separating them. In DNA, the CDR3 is TGTGCCAGCAGCTTAGTAGGGGGTACCGGTCAGCCCCAGCATTTT. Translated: CASSLVGGTGQPQHF.